This T cell receptor (beta chain) came from a study of blood T cell repertoires in COVID-19. Background on the study: The analysed material was cDNA or gDNA that came from T cells, B-cell-depleted T cells, or PBMCs.

Per the study methods: Reference gene primer amplification yielded estimated nucleated cell counts. The data were produced by immunoSEQ multiplex PCR, yet TCRdb's version contains in-frame clones alone and is incomplete. That table supplies the V and J calls and clone size; D and trimming were determined from the DNA. Among around 250,000 clones listed, just under 85% were seen once. CDR3 length equals 14 residues. CDR1 is GTSNPN and CDR2 is SVGIG in the germline V gene (reference sequence). J lost 12 bases, V lost 5 bases, and 10 bases had no gene match. The gene calls are TRBV30 and TRBJ1-4, with 12 positions matching TRBD1. Sequenced: peripheral blood. The receptor comes from a woman older than 75 with acute or convalescent COVID-19. CDR3 region: CAWSRGTGGRELFF. The CDR3 nucleotides read TGTGCCTGGTCCCGGGGGACAGGGGGCCGGGAACTGTTTTTT.